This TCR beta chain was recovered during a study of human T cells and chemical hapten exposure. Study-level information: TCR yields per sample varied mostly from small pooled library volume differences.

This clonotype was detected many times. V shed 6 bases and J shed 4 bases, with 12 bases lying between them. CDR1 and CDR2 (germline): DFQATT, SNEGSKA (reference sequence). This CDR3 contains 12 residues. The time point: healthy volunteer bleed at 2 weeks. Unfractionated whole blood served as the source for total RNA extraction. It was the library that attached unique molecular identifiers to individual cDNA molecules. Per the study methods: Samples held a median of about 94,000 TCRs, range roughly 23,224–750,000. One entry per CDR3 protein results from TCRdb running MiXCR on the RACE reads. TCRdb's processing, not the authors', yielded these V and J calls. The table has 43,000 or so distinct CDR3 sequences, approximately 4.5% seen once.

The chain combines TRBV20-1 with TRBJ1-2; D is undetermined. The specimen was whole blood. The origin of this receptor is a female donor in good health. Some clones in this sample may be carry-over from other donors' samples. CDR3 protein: CSAPSVGYGYTF. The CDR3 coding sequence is TGCAGTGCACCGAGTGTGGGCTATGGCTACACCTTC.